A selection of T cell receptor beta chains follows, all from one sample in a study of blood T cell repertoires in COVID-19. The protocol was immunoSEQ multiplex PCR, while the TCRdb copy is restricted to in-frame clones and leaves out a portion. The table lists 150,000 or so clones, around 82% of them singletons. The specimen sequenced was peripheral blood. Source of these receptors: a man aged 55-75 years with active or convalescent COVID-19. Each CDR3 is given with its conserved first and last residue. Fields, in order: clone size, V gene, D gene, J gene, CDR3 length, CDR3 protein, CDR3 DNA. A D gene is named only where the DNA matches it firmly. Size is omitted from some rows. Given values are once, few, many or a class for expanded clones.

abundance: few
v_gene: TRBV28
d_gene: NA
j_gene: TRBJ1-2
len: 11
CDR3aa: CASGREGGYTF
CDR3nt: TGTGCCTCCGGGAGGGAGGGGGGCTACACCTTC

abundance: NA
v_gene: TRBV9
d_gene: TRBD2
j_gene: TRBJ2-3
len: 15
CDR3aa: CASSSGAGGSNTQYF
CDR3nt: TGTGCCAGCAGCTCAGGGGCGGGAGGGTCTAATACGCAGTATTTT

abundance: NA
v_gene: TRBV10-3
d_gene: NA
j_gene: TRBJ1-3
len: 16
CDR3aa: CAISESQGSSGNTIYF
CDR3nt: TGTGCCATCAGTGAGTCTCAGGGGAGCTCTGGAAACACCATATATTTT

abundance: NA
v_gene: TRBV11-2
d_gene: TRBD1
j_gene: TRBJ2-5
len: 14
CDR3aa: CASRDNRGQETQYF
CDR3nt: TGTGCCAGCAGAGACAACAGGGGGCAAGAGACCCAGTACTTC

abundance: NA
v_gene: TRBV19
d_gene: TRBD1
j_gene: TRBJ1-5
len: 17
CDR3aa: CASRRQGASRSNQPQHF
CDR3nt: TGTGCCAGTCGAAGGCAGGGGGCTTCTAGGAGCAATCAGCCCCAGCATTTT

abundance: NA
v_gene: TRBV27
d_gene: TRBD2
j_gene: TRBJ2-4
len: 14
CDR3aa: CASSPSRGGNIQYF
CDR3nt: TGTGCCAGCAGTCCCAGCCGGGGGGGTAACATTCAGTACTTC

abundance: NA
v_gene: TRBV6-5
d_gene: NA
j_gene: TRBJ1-4
len: 16
CDR3aa: CASSYSRQARGEKLFF
CDR3nt: TGTGCCAGCAGTTACTCCCGTCAGGCAAGGGGTGAAAAACTGTTTTTT

abundance: NA
v_gene: TRBV5-5
d_gene: NA
j_gene: TRBJ2-7
len: 15
CDR3aa: CASSFGPSETYEQYF
CDR3nt: TGTGCCAGCAGCTTTGGGCCTAGCGAAACCTACGAGCAGTACTTC

abundance: NA
v_gene: TRBV9
d_gene: TRBD1
j_gene: TRBJ2-3
len: 15
CDR3aa: CASSVQGVRPDTQYF
CDR3nt: TGTGCCAGCAGCGTTCAGGGGGTTCGTCCAGATACGCAGTATTTT

abundance: NA
v_gene: TRBV7-2
d_gene: TRBD2
j_gene: TRBJ2-7
len: 14
CDR3aa: CASSLYGGRFEQYF
CDR3nt: TGTGCCAGCAGCCTGTACGGCGGGAGGTTTGAGCAGTACTTC

abundance: NA
v_gene: TRBV7-3
d_gene: TRBD1
j_gene: TRBJ1-2
len: 13
CDR3aa: CASSTDRGYGYTF
CDR3nt: TGTGCCAGCAGCACAGACAGGGGGTACGGCTACACCTTC

abundance: NA
v_gene: TRBV28
d_gene: NA
j_gene: TRBJ2-7
len: 12
CDR3aa: CASWRRDYEQYF
CDR3nt: TGTGCCAGCTGGAGGAGGGACTACGAGCAGTACTTC

abundance: NA
v_gene: TRBV3-1/TRBV3-2
d_gene: NA
j_gene: TRBJ1-2
len: 18
CDR3aa: CASSQPKRGARPNYGYTF
CDR3nt: TGTGCCAGCAGCCAACCCAAGCGGGGGGCGAGACCTAACTATGGCTACACCTTC

abundance: NA
v_gene: TRBV27
d_gene: TRBD1
j_gene: TRBJ1-2
len: 16
CDR3aa: CASSWSGWGQSDGYTF
CDR3nt: TGTGCCAGCAGTTGGTCAGGGTGGGGACAGTCGGATGGCTACACCTTC

abundance: NA
v_gene: TRBV6-5
d_gene: TRBD1
j_gene: TRBJ1-6
len: 15
CDR3aa: CASRGQDLFYSPLHF
CDR3nt: TGTGCCAGCAGAGGACAGGACTTATTCTATTCACCCCTCCACTTT

abundance: NA
v_gene: TRBV3-1/TRBV3-2
d_gene: NA
j_gene: TRBJ1-5
len: 12
CDR3aa: CASGRGDQPQHF
CDR3nt: TGTGCCAGCGGCAGGGGCGATCAGCCCCAGCATTTT

abundance: NA
v_gene: TRBV7-8
d_gene: NA
j_gene: TRBJ2-1
len: 15
CDR3aa: CASSLERQTYNEQFF
CDR3nt: TGTGCCAGCAGCTTAGAGCGTCAGACCTACAATGAGCAGTTCTTC

abundance: NA
v_gene: TRBV5-5
d_gene: NA
j_gene: TRBJ2-3
len: 14
CDR3aa: CASSRRTAEDTQYF
CDR3nt: TGTGCCAGCAGCCGTCGGACAGCCGAAGATACGCAGTATTTT

abundance: NA
v_gene: TRBV3-1/TRBV3-2
d_gene: TRBD1
j_gene: TRBJ1-2
len: 13
CDR3aa: CASSQLDRDGYTF
CDR3nt: TGTGCCAGCAGCCAACTGGACAGGGATGGCTACACCTTC

abundance: NA
v_gene: TRBV4-2
d_gene: TRBD2
j_gene: TRBJ2-1
len: 20
CDR3aa: CASSQDRSSGRAYFVNEQFF
CDR3nt: TGTGCCAGCAGCCAAGACCGGTCTAGCGGGAGGGCCTACTTCGTAAATGAGCAGTTCTTC

abundance: once
v_gene: TRBV7-3
d_gene: TRBD1
j_gene: TRBJ1-2
len: 15
CDR3aa: CASSPTGTGEGGYTF
CDR3nt: TGTGCCAGCAGCCCTACCGGGACAGGGGAGGGTGGCTACACCTTC

abundance: NA
v_gene: TRBV18
d_gene: TRBD2
j_gene: TRBJ2-7
len: 20
CDR3aa: CASSPLGAGLAGFSSYEQYF
CDR3nt: TGTGCCAGCTCACCACTAGGGGCCGGACTAGCGGGGTTTAGCTCCTACGAGCAGTACTTC

abundance: NA
v_gene: TRBV12-3/TRBV12-4
d_gene: NA
j_gene: TRBJ2-5
len: 13
CDR3aa: CASSLVTVETQYF
CDR3nt: TGTGCCAGCAGTTTAGTGACAGTGGAGACCCAGTACTTC

abundance: NA
v_gene: TRBV7-2
d_gene: TRBD1
j_gene: TRBJ2-2
len: 15
CDR3aa: CASSAQRTGKRELFF
CDR3nt: TGTGCCAGCAGCGCCCAAAGGACAGGGAAAAGGGAGCTGTTTTTT

abundance: NA
v_gene: TRBV19
d_gene: NA
j_gene: TRBJ2-5
len: 15
CDR3aa: CASKPLGHLQETQYF
CDR3nt: TGTGCCAGCAAGCCCCTCGGACATCTACAAGAGACCCAGTACTTC

abundance: NA
v_gene: TRBV10-2
d_gene: TRBD2
j_gene: TRBJ2-7
len: 13
CDR3aa: CASIDSGRLEQYF
CDR3nt: TGCGCCAGTATCGATAGCGGGAGGCTCGAGCAGTACTTC

abundance: NA
v_gene: TRBV7-2
d_gene: NA
j_gene: TRBJ2-7
len: 14
CDR3aa: CASSFLRGSYEQYF
CDR3nt: TGTGCCAGCAGCTTCTTACGGGGCTCCTACGAGCAGTACTTC

abundance: NA
v_gene: TRBV7-2
d_gene: NA
j_gene: TRBJ1-3
len: 15
CDR3aa: CASSFSSISGNTIYF
CDR3nt: TGTGCCAGCAGCTTTAGTTCTATCTCTGGAAACACCATATATTTT

abundance: NA
v_gene: TRBV5-3
d_gene: NA
j_gene: TRBJ1-1
len: 14
CDR3aa: CARSSKGANTEAFF
CDR3nt: TGTGCCAGAAGCTCTAAAGGGGCGAACACTGAAGCTTTCTTT

abundance: NA
v_gene: TRBV18
d_gene: TRBD1
j_gene: TRBJ2-7
len: 14
CDR3aa: CASSPKGAGYEQYF
CDR3nt: TGTGCCAGCTCACCAAAGGGGGCCGGATACGAGCAGTACTTC

abundance: NA
v_gene: TRBV12-5
d_gene: NA
j_gene: TRBJ1-5
len: 14
CDR3aa: CASVPVPGWQPQHF
CDR3nt: TGTGCTAGTGTCCCTGTGCCAGGGTGGCAGCCCCAGCATTTT

abundance: NA
v_gene: TRBV11-3
d_gene: TRBD2
j_gene: TRBJ2-1
len: 15
CDR3aa: CASSGGLAGVREQFF
CDR3nt: TGTGCCAGCAGCGGGGGACTAGCGGGAGTTCGGGAGCAGTTCTTC

abundance: NA
v_gene: TRBV9
d_gene: NA
j_gene: TRBJ1-6
len: 17
CDR3aa: CASSASLNQDYNSPLHF
CDR3nt: TGTGCCAGCAGCGCTTCCCTAAACCAGGACTATAATTCACCCCTCCACTTT

abundance: NA
v_gene: TRBV18
d_gene: TRBD1
j_gene: TRBJ1-1
len: 17
CDR3aa: CASSPRAGTGVNTEAFF
CDR3nt: TGTGCCAGCTCACCACGCGCCGGGACAGGGGTAAACACTGAAGCTTTCTTT

abundance: NA
v_gene: TRBV3-1/TRBV3-2
d_gene: NA
j_gene: TRBJ2-5
len: 15
CDR3aa: CASSPGKGKQETQYF
CDR3nt: TGTGCCAGCAGCCCGGGAAAGGGAAAACAAGAGACCCAGTACTTC

abundance: NA
v_gene: TRBV4-2
d_gene: NA
j_gene: TRBJ1-3
len: 20
CDR3aa: CASSQDLPLVWGRVINTIYF
CDR3nt: TGTGCCAGCAGCCAAGATCTCCCACTTGTATGGGGCAGGGTTATTAACACCATATATTTT

abundance: NA
v_gene: TRBV30
d_gene: NA
j_gene: TRBJ1-2
len: 14
CDR3aa: CAWTRGYLSYGYTF
CDR3nt: TGTGCCTGGACGAGGGGGTACCTCAGTTATGGCTACACCTTC

abundance: NA
v_gene: TRBV12-3/TRBV12-4
d_gene: NA
j_gene: TRBJ1-2
len: 13
CDR3aa: CASSSDSRYGYTF
CDR3nt: TGTGCCAGCAGTTCTGACAGTCGCTATGGCTACACCTTC

abundance: NA
v_gene: TRBV4-2
d_gene: TRBD1
j_gene: TRBJ2-2
len: 14
CDR3aa: CASSPSRGSGELFF
CDR3nt: TGTGCCAGCAGCCCTTCCAGGGGGAGCGGGGAGCTGTTTTTT

abundance: NA
v_gene: TRBV27
d_gene: NA
j_gene: TRBJ1-2
len: 16
CDR3aa: CASSFATGPTNYGYTF
CDR3nt: TGTGCCAGCAGTTTTGCCACAGGGCCCACTAACTATGGCTACACCTTC

abundance: NA
v_gene: TRBV5-1
d_gene: NA
j_gene: TRBJ1-6
len: 15
CDR3aa: CASSFSGSYNSPLHF
CDR3nt: TGCGCCAGCAGCTTCTCGGGTTCCTATAATTCACCCCTCCACTTT

abundance: NA
v_gene: TRBV12-3/TRBV12-4
d_gene: NA
j_gene: TRBJ2-7
len: 11
CDR3aa: CASSLRGLQYF
CDR3nt: TGTGCCAGCAGTCTCAGGGGTTTGCAGTACTTC

abundance: NA
v_gene: TRBV2
d_gene: TRBD1
j_gene: TRBJ1-1
len: 14
CDR3aa: CASARGTQDPEAFF
CDR3nt: TGTGCCAGCGCCAGGGGGACACAGGACCCTGAAGCTTTCTTT

abundance: NA
v_gene: TRBV18
d_gene: NA
j_gene: TRBJ2-3
len: 15
CDR3aa: CASSPPSVSTDTQYF
CDR3nt: TGTGCCAGCTCACCACCGTCCGTAAGCACAGATACGCAGTATTTT

abundance: NA
v_gene: TRBV18
d_gene: NA
j_gene: TRBJ2-7
len: 12
CDR3aa: CASQGGAYEQYF
CDR3nt: TGTGCCTCCCAGGGGGGAGCCTACGAGCAGTACTTC

abundance: NA
v_gene: TRBV18
d_gene: NA
j_gene: TRBJ1-1
len: 15
CDR3aa: CASSPAQGGGTEAFF
CDR3nt: TGTGCCAGCTCACCAGCTCAGGGAGGGGGCACTGAAGCTTTCTTT

abundance: NA
v_gene: TRBV6-1
d_gene: NA
j_gene: TRBJ1-1
len: 13
CDR3aa: CASSEGLNTEAFF
CDR3nt: TGTGCCAGCAGTGAGGGGCTGAACACTGAAGCTTTCTTT

abundance: NA
v_gene: TRBV5-1
d_gene: TRBD1
j_gene: TRBJ2-5
len: 13
CDR3aa: CASSLQGEETQYF
CDR3nt: TGCGCCAGCAGCCTCCAGGGGGAAGAGACCCAGTACTTC

abundance: NA
v_gene: TRBV12-3/TRBV12-4
d_gene: NA
j_gene: TRBJ1-1
len: 11
CDR3aa: CASSLGQKAFF
CDR3nt: TGTGCCAGCAGTTTAGGGCAGAAAGCTTTCTTT

abundance: NA
v_gene: TRBV30
d_gene: TRBD1
j_gene: TRBJ1-2
len: 15
CDR3aa: CAWVGPRTGANGYTF
CDR3nt: TGTGCCTGGGTCGGTCCTAGGACAGGGGCTAATGGCTACACCTTC

abundance: NA
v_gene: TRBV24-1
d_gene: TRBD1
j_gene: TRBJ2-7
len: 16
CDR3aa: CATSESPGQGTYEQYF
CDR3nt: TGTGCCACCAGTGAGTCACCGGGACAGGGTACCTACGAGCAGTACTTC

abundance: once
v_gene: TRBV14
d_gene: TRBD2
j_gene: TRBJ2-1
len: 14
CDR3aa: CASSQATGGSEQFF
CDR3nt: TGTGCCAGCAGCCAAGCGACGGGAGGATCTGAGCAGTTCTTC

abundance: NA
v_gene: TRBV5-5
d_gene: NA
j_gene: TRBJ1-5
len: 13
CDR3aa: CASSKDSYQPQHF
CDR3nt: TGTGCCAGCAGCAAGGACAGCTACCAGCCCCAGCATTTT

abundance: NA
v_gene: TRBV7-9
d_gene: TRBD1
j_gene: TRBJ1-5
len: 18
CDR3aa: CASSPFGGTGGVGQPQHF
CDR3nt: TGTGCCAGCAGCCCATTTGGAGGGACAGGGGGCGTGGGTCAGCCCCAGCATTTT

abundance: NA
v_gene: TRBV28
d_gene: NA
j_gene: TRBJ1-1
len: 13
CDR3aa: CASSLPGVTEAFF
CDR3nt: TGTGCCAGCAGTTTACCAGGGGTTACTGAAGCTTTCTTT

abundance: NA
v_gene: TRBV6-4
d_gene: NA
j_gene: TRBJ2-1
len: 14
CDR3aa: CASSVGGMGGEQFF
CDR3nt: TGTGCCAGCAGTGTTGGCGGGATGGGAGGTGAGCAGTTCTTC

abundance: once
v_gene: TRBV27
d_gene: TRBD1
j_gene: TRBJ2-1
len: 15
CDR3aa: CASTEGAGGRNEQFF
CDR3nt: TGTGCCAGCACCGAGGGGGCAGGGGGTAGAAATGAGCAGTTCTTC

abundance: NA
v_gene: TRBV5-1
d_gene: TRBD2
j_gene: TRBJ2-1
len: 15
CDR3aa: CASSFGLVGFDEQFF
CDR3nt: TGCGCCAGCAGCTTCGGACTAGTTGGGTTCGATGAGCAGTTCTTC